The 15 T cell receptor beta chains below were found in one sample sequenced in a study of OX40 agonist ivuxolimab in advanced cancers. Method: immunoSEQ multiplex PCR; TCRdb's copy keeps in-frame clones and lacks some. The sample holds about 98,000 clones, about 83% seen once. This specimen was CD4+ or CD8+ T cells sorted from blood, taken in a trial of the OX40 agonist ivuxolimab. The origin of the receptors is an adult with an advanced solid tumor such as melanoma, head and neck, liver or kidney cancer.

The chain is built from TRBV19 and TRBJ1-5; 8 nucleotides match TRBD1. The CDR3 consists of 14 residues. Germline-derived CDR1 and CDR2 are LNHDA and SQIVND (reference sequence). Trimming cost V 6 bases and J 5 bases; bases outside gene matches: 6. The CDR3 bases are TGTGCCAGTAGCCCGACAGGGGACTATCAGCCCCAGCATTTT. Amino acid sequence: CASSPTGDYQPQHF.

The chain couples TRBV5-1 to TRBJ1-1; D not certain. Germline CDR1 SGHRS, CDR2 YFSETQ. This CDR3 is 13 amino acids long. V dropped 5 bases and J dropped 3 bases, with 11 bases sitting between them. CDR3 residues: CASSSTTDTEAFF. The CDR3 DNA reads TGCGCCAGCAGTTCCACTACAGACACTGAAGCTTTCTTT.

The chain uses TRBV4-1 and TRBJ1-4; TRBD1 matches 10 bases. This CDR3 has 20 residues. Germline assignment: CDR1 MGHRA and CDR2 YSYEKL. The V segment lost 0 bases and the J segment 6 bases; nucleotides outside the gene matches: 16. The DNA of the CDR3 is TGCGCCAGCAGCCAAGAACCGCCGGGACAGGGGATCCTATCCGATGAAAAACTGTTTTTT. Translated, it gives CASSQEPPGQGILSDEKLFF.

V gene TRBV7-2 combines with J gene TRBJ2-3; unclear D gene. Germline V CDR1 and CDR2: SGHTA, FQGNSA. Trimming pared 5 bases from V and 5 bases from J, leaving 11 bases between. This CDR3 has 13 amino acids. The CDR3 nucleotides read TGTGCCAGCAGCCCTAACCCACGAGATACGCAGTATTTT. Translated, it gives CASSPNPRDTQYF.

V is TRBV5-1 and J is TRBJ1-4, with 7 bases that match TRBD1. This CDR3 comprises 16 residues. Germline CDR1 SGHRS, CDR2 YFSETQ. V dropped 3 bases and J dropped 0; count of bases not matched to a gene: 5. For the CDR3, the DNA is TGCGCCAGCAGCTCGGGACAGAAACCAACTAATGAAAAACTGTTTTTT. Protein product: CASSSGQKPTNEKLFF.

The rearrangement uses TRBV7-9 and TRBJ2-7, with 8 bases aligning to TRBD1. The CDR3 length is 12 residues. CDR1 SEHNR and CDR2 FQNEAQ come from the germline V gene (reference sequence). The V segment lost 10 bases and the J segment 5 bases; nucleotides outside the gene matches: 7. The CDR3 DNA reads as TGTGCCACCGCGGACAGGGCCCACGAGCAGTACTTC. Its protein product is CATADRAHEQYF.

V gene TRBV6-6 combines with J gene TRBJ1-3; no definite D call. Per the germline V gene, CDR1 is MNHNY and CDR2 is SVGAGI (reference sequence). This CDR3 spans 12 amino acids. The V end was cut by 4 bases, the J end by 3 bases, with 4 bases between. CDR3 protein: CASSSLGNTIYF. Here the CDR3 DNA reads TGTGCCAGCAGTTCTCTTGGAAACACCATATATTTT.

V gene TRBV28 combines with J gene TRBJ2-7, with D unresolved. V gave up 3 bases and J gave up 7 bases, with 7 bases separating them. The CDR3 spans 11 residues. CDR1 and CDR2 from the germline V gene are MDHEN and SYDVKM. The CDR3 DNA follows: TGTGCCAGCAGTTTGTATGGGGAGCAGTACTTC. It translates to CASSLYGEQYF.

The J gene is TRBJ2-5, the V gene TRBV4-3; 7 bases align to TRBD1. This CDR3 is 15 amino acids long. With V trimmed by 4 bases and J by 5 bases, 10 bases remained unmatched. Germline V CDR1 and CDR2: LGHNA, YSLEER. For the CDR3, the DNA is TGCGCCAGCAGCCGAAACAGGGGATTTGTGGAGACCCAGTACTTC. This translates into CASSRNRGFVETQYF.

The J gene is TRBJ1-1, the V gene TRBV14; D is unresolved. This CDR3 comprises 16 residues. Germline V gene lookup returns CDR1 SGHDN and CDR2 FVKESK. V lost 3 bases and J 4 bases, leaving 18 bases between the germline ends. CDR3 in DNA: TGTGCCAGCAGCCACGGTACTCCTTCAATTCGCACTGAAGCTTTCTTT. Protein sequence: CASSHGTPSIRTEAFF.

This chain links TRBV21-1 with TRBJ2-7; TRBD1, as called in the table, went unchecked against the DNA. TRBV21-1 is deemed a pseudogene. The CDR3 has 19 amino acids. The CDR3 region has the DNA TGTGCCAGCAGCAAGACAGGGGAAACGCGGAACTGTGAGACCTACGAGCAGTACTTC. Its translation: CASSKTGETRNCETYEQYF.

The chain uses TRBV2 and TRBJ1-5; no clear D. The CDR3 runs 15 residues. Trimming cost V 9 bases and J 2 bases, with 17 bases left between them. CDR1 is SNHLY and CDR2 is FYNNEI in the germline V gene. CDR3 in amino acids: CASSQWAVGNQPQHF. The CDR3, as DNA: TGTGCCAGTTCCCAATGGGCTGTGGGCAATCAGCCCCAGCATTTT.

This chain links TRBV5-4 with TRBJ2-5; D might be TRBD1 (6 bases). The ends were cut back, 5 bases at V and 2 bases at J, with 10 bases in the middle. Per the germline V gene, CDR1 is SGHNT and CDR2 is YYREEE (reference sequence). This CDR3 region has 13 residues. CDR3 region: CASSRTAQETQYF. The CDR3 bases are TGTGCCAGCAGTAGGACAGCTCAAGAGACCCAGTACTTC.

The V call is TRBV9, the J call TRBJ2-5; the D gene is possibly TRBD1 (6 bases). Germline CDR1 is SGDLS and CDR2 is YYNGEE. CDR3 length: 14 residues. Trimming left V 3 bases short and J 5 bases short, with 14 bases between. This CDR3 reads CASSADPGVETQYF. In DNA, the CDR3 is TGTGCCAGCAGCGCGGACCCAGGGGTGGAGACCCAGTACTTC.

There are a few counts of this clone. The chain carries TRBV5-1 and TRBJ2-3; the match to TRBD1 covers 9 bases. After removal of 4 bases from V and 4 bases from J, the junction contained 4 bases not matched to a gene. Germline CDR1 reads SGHRS; CDR2 reads YFSETQ. The CDR3 consists of 14 residues. The CDR3 loop reads CASSGTGLADTQYF. The CDR3 coding sequence is TGCGCCAGCAGCGGGACAGGGTTGGCAGATACGCAGTATTTT.